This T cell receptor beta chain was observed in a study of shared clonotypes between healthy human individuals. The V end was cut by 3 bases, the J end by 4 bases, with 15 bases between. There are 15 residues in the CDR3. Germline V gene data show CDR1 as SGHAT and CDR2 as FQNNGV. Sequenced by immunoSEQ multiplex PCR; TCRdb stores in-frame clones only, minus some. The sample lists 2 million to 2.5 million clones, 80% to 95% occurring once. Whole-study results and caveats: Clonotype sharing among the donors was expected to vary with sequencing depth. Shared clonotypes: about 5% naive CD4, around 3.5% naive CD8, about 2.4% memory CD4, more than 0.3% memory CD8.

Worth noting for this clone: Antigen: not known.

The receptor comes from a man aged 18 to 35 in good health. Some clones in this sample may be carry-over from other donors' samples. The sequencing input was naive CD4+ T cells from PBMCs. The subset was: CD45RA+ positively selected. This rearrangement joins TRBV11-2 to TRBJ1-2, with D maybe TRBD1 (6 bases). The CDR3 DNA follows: TGTGCCAGCAGCTTGGAACAGGGAGCTGGCTATGGCTACACCTTC. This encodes CASSLEQGAGYGYTF.